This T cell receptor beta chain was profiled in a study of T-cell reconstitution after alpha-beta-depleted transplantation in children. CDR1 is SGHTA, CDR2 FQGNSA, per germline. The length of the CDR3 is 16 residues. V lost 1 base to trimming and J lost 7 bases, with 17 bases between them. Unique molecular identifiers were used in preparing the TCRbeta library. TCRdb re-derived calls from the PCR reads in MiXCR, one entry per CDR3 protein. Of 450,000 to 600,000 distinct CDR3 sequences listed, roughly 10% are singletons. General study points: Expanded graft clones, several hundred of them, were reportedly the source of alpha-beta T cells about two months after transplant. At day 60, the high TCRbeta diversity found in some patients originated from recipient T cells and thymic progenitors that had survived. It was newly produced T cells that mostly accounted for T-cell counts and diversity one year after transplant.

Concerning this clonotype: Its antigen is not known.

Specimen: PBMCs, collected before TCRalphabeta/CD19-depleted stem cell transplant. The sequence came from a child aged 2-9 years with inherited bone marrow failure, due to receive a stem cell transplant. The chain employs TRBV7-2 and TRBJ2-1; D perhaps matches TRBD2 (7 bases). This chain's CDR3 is CASSLVGGGFGNEQFF. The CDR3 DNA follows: TGTGCCAGCAGCTTAGTGGGGGGGGGCTTCGGTAATGAGCAGTTCTTC. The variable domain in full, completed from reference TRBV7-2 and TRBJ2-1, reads GAGVSQSPSNKVTEKGKDVELRCDPISGHTALYWYRQSLGQGLEFLIYFQGNSAPDKSGLPSDRFSAERTGGSVSTLTIQRTQQEDSAVYLCASSLVGGGFGNEQFFGPGTRLTVL.